Sequencing of this T cell receptor beta chain was carried out in a study of blood T cell repertoires in COVID-19. The CDR3 has 14 amino acids. V shed 7 bases and J 3 bases; nucleotides not matched to a gene: 8. Germline V CDR1 and CDR2: SGHRS, YFSETQ. The protocol was immunoSEQ multiplex PCR, while the TCRdb copy is restricted to in-frame clones and leaves out a portion. This table has 70,000 or so clones, about 87% appearing once. The J gene is TRBJ1-1, the V gene TRBV5-1; 8 positions match TRBD1. The receptor comes from a man aged 50-60 years with active COVID-19. The specimen sequenced was peripheral blood. This chain's CDR3 is CASRDWTGHTEAFF. The CDR3 DNA is TGCGCCAGCCGGGACTGGACAGGGCACACTGAAGCTTTCTTT.